This T cell receptor beta chain came from a study of CD8 T cells in ankylosing spondylitis. Overall study results and limits: The study looked at matched synovial fluid samples from ankylosing spondylitis patients. Disease-linked clones were reported to be significantly enriched there. Disease-linked clones were found to be CD8+ and relatively rare in peripheral blood. In ankylosing spondylitis blood, a motif of eight highly homologous TCR beta variants appeared characteristic.

Making the TCR beta libraries involved quantitative 5'-RACE with molecular barcodes. TCRdb reprocessed the 5' RACE reads with MiXCR, giving one entry per CDR3 protein. Of about 200,000 distinct CDR3 sequences in the sample, 9.5% to 15% were seen once. About this clonotype: The antigen remains undetermined.

Germline-derived CDR1 and CDR2 are SNHLY and FYNNEI. The V end was cut by 2 bases, the J end by 5 bases, with 12 bases between. The CDR3 runs to 14 residues. The TCR was taken from a male donor with ankylosing spondylitis or in good health (not recorded which). The sequencing sample was made of blood, either unsorted or a sorted T cell fraction (not recorded which). The chain is built from TRBV2 and TRBJ1-1; unclear D gene. The CDR3 DNA reads TGTGCCAGCAGTGAATGGGGAGATGGGACTGAAGCTTTCTTT. This gives the protein CASSEWGDGTEAFF.